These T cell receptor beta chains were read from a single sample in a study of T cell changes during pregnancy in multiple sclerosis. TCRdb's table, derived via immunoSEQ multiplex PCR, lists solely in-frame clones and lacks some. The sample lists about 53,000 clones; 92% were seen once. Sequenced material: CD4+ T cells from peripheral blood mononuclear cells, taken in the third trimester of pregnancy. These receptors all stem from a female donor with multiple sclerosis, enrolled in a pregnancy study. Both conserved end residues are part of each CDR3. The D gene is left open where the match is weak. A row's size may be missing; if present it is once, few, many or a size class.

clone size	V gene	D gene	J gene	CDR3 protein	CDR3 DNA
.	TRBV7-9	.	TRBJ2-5	CASSHEETQYF	TGTGCCAGCAGCCACGAGGAGACCCAGTACTTC
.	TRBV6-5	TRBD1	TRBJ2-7	CASSYSTGTYEQYF	TGTGCCAGCAGTTACTCGACAGGGACCTACGAGCAGTACTTC
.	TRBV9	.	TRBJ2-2	CASSVVTGRGNTGELFF	TGTGCCAGCAGCGTAGTCACAGGGCGCGGGAACACCGGGGAGCTGTTTTTT
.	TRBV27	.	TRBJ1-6	CASSFGSDNSPLHF	TGTGCCAGCAGTTTTGGCAGCGATAATTCACCCCTCCACTTT
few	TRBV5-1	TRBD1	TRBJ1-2	CASTDTGGSYGYTF	TGCGCCAGCACAGACACAGGGGGATCCTATGGCTACACCTTC
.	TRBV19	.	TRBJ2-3	CASGPGVIGTDTQYF	TGTGCCAGTGGCCCGGGGGTAATCGGCACAGATACGCAGTATTTT
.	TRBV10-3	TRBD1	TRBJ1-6	CAISGDRGKNSPLHF	TGTGCCATCAGCGGAGACAGGGGGAAGAATTCACCCCTCCACTTT
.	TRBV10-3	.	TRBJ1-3	CAISESQGNTIYF	TGTGCCATCAGTGAGTCCCAGGGGAACACCATATATTTT
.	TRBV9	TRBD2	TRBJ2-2	CASSVVAGGITGELFF	TGTGCCAGCAGCGTAGTCGCGGGGGGGATCACCGGGGAGCTGTTTTTT
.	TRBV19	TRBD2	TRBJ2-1	CASSLSGAGGSYNEQFF	TGTGCCAGTAGTCTCTCAGGGGCGGGGGGCTCCTACAATGAGCAGTTCTTC
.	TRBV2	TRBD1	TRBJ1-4	CASRQDRGHATNEKLFF	TGTGCCAGCAGGCAAGACAGGGGGCATGCAACTAATGAAAAACTGTTTTTT
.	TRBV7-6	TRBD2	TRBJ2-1	CASSPRTSGGPKSSYNEQFF	TGTGCCAGCAGCCCTCGGACTAGCGGGGGCCCAAAAAGCTCCTACAATGAGCAGTTCTTC
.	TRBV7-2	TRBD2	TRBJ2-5	CASSPDSGGGRETQYF	TGTGCCAGCAGCCCCGATAGCGGGGGGGGTAGAGAGACCCAGTACTTC
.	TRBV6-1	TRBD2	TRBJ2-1	CASSEALLRRGGYNEQFF	TGTGCCAGCAGTGAAGCGCTTCTGAGGCGGGGGGGCTACAATGAGCAGTTCTTC
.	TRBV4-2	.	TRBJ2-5	CASSQESGFGETQYF	TGTGCCAGCAGCCAAGAGTCAGGGTTCGGGGAGACCCAGTACTTC
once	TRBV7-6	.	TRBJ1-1	CASSLQRDTEAFF	TGTGCCAGCAGCTTACAGAGGGACACTGAAGCTTTCTTT
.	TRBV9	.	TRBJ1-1	CASSVDYGRADTEAFF	TGTGCCAGCAGCGTAGATTACGGGAGGGCGGACACTGAAGCTTTCTTT
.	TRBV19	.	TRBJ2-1	CASIPGGGVGNEQFF	TGTGCCAGTATCCCCGGAGGCGGCGTTGGTAATGAGCAGTTCTTC
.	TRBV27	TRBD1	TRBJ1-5	CASRQGIEPQHF	TGTGCCAGCAGACAGGGGATAGAACCCCAGCATTTT
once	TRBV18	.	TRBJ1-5	CASSPLQQHSNQPQHF	TGTGCCAGCTCACCTCTACAGCAACATAGCAATCAGCCCCAGCATTTT
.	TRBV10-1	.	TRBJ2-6	CASSSGAGANVLTF	TGCGCCAGCAGCTCAGGGGCCGGGGCCAACGTCCTGACTTTC
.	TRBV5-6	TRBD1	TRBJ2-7	CASSWGISGTGLGQYF	TGTGCCAGCAGCTGGGGAATTTCCGGGACAGGGTTAGGGCAGTACTTC
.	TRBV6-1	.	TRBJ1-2	CASSESANYGYTF	TGTGCCAGCAGTGAAAGCGCTAACTATGGCTACACCTTC
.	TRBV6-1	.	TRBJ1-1	CASSWTQGLTEAFF	TGTGCCAGCAGTTGGACTCAGGGGCTGACTGAAGCTTTCTTT
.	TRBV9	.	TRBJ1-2	CASSAVEWSGGGYTF	TGTGCCAGCAGCGCCGTGGAGTGGTCCGGGGGTGGCTACACCTTC
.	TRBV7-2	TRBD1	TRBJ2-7	CASRRTGRDYEQYF	TGTGCCAGCAGACGGACAGGGAGAGACTACGAGCAGTACTTC
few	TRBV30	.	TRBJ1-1	CAWSVRAGNTEAFF	TGTGCCTGGAGTGTACGGGCGGGAAACACTGAAGCTTTCTTT
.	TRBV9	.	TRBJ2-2	CASSPRRTNTGELFF	TGTGCCAGCAGCCCCCGGCGGACGAACACCGGGGAGCTGTTTTTT
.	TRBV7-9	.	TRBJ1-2	CASSSDGGYGYTF	TGTGCCAGCAGCTCTGACGGCGGTTATGGCTACACCTTC
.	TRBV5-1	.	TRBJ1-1	CASSSSGVSHSSYTEAFF	TGCGCCAGCAGCTCCTCAGGGGTCAGTCATTCCTCTTACACTGAAGCTTTCTTT
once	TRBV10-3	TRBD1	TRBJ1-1	CAIRPGQLNTEAFF	TGTGCCATCAGACCGGGACAGCTGAACACTGAAGCTTTCTTT
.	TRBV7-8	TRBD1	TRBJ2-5	CASSPRQGSPPETQYF	TGTGCCAGCAGCCCCCGACAGGGTTCCCCCCCGGAGACCCAGTACTTC
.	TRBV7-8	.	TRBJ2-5	CASSPSETQYF	TGTGCCAGCAGTCCCTCGGAGACCCAGTACTTC
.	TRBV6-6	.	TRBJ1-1	CASIPADSHTEAFF	TGTGCCAGCATTCCCGCCGACAGCCACACTGAAGCTTTCTTT
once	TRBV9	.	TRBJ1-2	CASSVESRPLPGNGYTF	TGTGCCAGTAGCGTTGAATCTCGGCCGCTCCCAGGGAATGGCTACACCTTC
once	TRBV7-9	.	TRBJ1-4	CASSLGLAQLFF	TGTGCCAGCAGCTTAGGTCTGGCACAGCTGTTTTTT
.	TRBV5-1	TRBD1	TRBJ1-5	CASSWGTGGGNQPQHF	TGCGCCAGCAGCTGGGGGACAGGGGGAGGCAATCAGCCCCAGCATTTT
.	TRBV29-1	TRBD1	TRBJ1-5	CSVSEGQGVQPQHF	TGCAGCGTTTCCGAGGGACAGGGCGTGCAGCCCCAGCATTTT